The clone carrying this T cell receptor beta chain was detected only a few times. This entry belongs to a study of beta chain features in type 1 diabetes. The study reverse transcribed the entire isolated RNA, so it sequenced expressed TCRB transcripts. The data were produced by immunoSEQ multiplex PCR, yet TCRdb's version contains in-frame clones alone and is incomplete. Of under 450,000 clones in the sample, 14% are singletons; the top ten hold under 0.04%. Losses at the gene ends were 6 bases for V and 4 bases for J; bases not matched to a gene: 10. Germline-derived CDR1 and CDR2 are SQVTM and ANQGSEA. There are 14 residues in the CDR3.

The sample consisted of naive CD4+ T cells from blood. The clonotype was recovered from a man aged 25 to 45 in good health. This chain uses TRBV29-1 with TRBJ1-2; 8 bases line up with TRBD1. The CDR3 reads CSVRQGMEGYGYTF. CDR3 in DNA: TGCAGCGTAAGACAGGGGATGGAGGGCTATGGCTACACCTTC.